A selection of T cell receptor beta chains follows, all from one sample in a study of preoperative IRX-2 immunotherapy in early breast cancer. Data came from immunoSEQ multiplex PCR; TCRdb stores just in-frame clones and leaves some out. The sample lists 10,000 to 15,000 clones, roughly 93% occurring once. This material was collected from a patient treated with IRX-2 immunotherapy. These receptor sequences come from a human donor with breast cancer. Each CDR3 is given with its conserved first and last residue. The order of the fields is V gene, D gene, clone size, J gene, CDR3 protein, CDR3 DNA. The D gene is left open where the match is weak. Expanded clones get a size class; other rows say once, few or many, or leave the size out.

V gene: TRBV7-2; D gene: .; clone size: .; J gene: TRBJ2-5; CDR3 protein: CASSLVGSPPYYF; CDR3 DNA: TGTGCCAGCAGCTTGGTCGGTAGCCCTCCCTATTACTTC
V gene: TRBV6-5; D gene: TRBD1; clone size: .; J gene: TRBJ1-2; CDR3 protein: CASSYKGQGYGYTF; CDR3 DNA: TGTGCCAGCAGTTACAAGGGACAGGGCTATGGCTACACCTTC
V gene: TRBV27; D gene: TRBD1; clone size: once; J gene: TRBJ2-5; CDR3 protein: CASSLAAPQGLLKTQYF; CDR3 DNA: TGTGCCAGCAGTTTAGCCGCCCCACAGGGGTTGTTGAAGACCCAGTACTTC
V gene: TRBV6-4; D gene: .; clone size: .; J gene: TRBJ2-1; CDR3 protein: CASSDSNDGTNEQFF; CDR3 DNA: TGTGCCAGCAGTGACTCGAATGACGGGACGAATGAGCAGTTCTTC
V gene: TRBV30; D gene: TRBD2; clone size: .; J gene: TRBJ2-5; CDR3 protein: CAWTSGGQTQYF; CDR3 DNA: TGTGCCTGGACTAGCGGGGGTCAGACCCAGTACTTC
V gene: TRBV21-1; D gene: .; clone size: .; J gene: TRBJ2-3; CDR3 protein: CASRENSSSTDTQYF; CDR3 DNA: TGTGCCAGCAGGGAAAACAGTTCTAGCACAGATACGCAGTATTTT
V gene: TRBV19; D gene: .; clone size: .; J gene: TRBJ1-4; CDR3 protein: CASTRAGREKLFF; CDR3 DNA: TGTGCCAGTACCCGGGCGGGGCGAGAAAAACTGTTTTTT
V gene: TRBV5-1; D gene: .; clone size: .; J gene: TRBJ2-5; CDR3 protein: CASSFGTAQETQYF; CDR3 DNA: TGCGCCAGCAGCTTCGGGACCGCCCAAGAGACCCAGTACTTC
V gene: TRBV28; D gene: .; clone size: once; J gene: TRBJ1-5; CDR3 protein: CASSGTWAQHF; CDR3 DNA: TGTGCCAGCAGTGGTACCTGGGCCCAGCATTTT
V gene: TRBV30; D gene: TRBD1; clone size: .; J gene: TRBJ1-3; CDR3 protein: CAWGDRGSSGNTIYF; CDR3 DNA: TGTGCCTGGGGGGACAGAGGCAGTTCTGGAAACACCATATATTTT
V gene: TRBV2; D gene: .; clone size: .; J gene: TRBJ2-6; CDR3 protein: CASTNSGANVLTF; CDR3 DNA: TGTGCCAGCACCAACTCTGGGGCCAACGTCCTGACTTTC
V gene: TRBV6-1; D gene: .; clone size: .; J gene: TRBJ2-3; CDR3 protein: CASSGRGRKDTQYF; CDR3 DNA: TGTGCCAGCAGTGGGCGGGGGCGGAAAGATACGCAGTATTTT
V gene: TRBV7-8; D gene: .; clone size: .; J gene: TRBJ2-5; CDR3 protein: CASSLVLAGETQYF; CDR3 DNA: TGTGCCAGCAGCTTAGTTTTAGCCGGCGAGACCCAGTACTTC
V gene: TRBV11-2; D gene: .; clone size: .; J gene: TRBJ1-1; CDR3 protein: CASSFTNTEAFF; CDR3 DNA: TGTGCCAGCAGCTTCACGAACACTGAAGCTTTCTTT
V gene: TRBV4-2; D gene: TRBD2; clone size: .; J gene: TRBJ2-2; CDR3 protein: CASSQGLANTGELFF; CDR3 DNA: TGTGCCAGCAGCCAAGGACTAGCTAACACCGGGGAGCTGTTTTTT
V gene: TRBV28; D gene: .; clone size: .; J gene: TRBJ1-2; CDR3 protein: CASGIERPSRYTF; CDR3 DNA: TGTGCCAGCGGGATAGAGCGACCCAGTCGCTACACCTTC
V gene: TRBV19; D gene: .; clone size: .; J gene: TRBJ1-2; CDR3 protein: CASSMQGRGGYTF; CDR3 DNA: TGTGCCAGTAGTATGCAGGGGAGGGGTGGCTACACCTTC
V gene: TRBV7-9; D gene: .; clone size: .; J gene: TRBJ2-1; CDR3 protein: CASSPGLSSYNEQFF; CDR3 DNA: TGTGCCAGCAGCCCCGGTCTCAGCTCCTACAATGAGCAGTTCTTC
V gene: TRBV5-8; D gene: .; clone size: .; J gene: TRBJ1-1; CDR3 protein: CASSLVKGSVWNTEAFF; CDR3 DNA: TGTGCCAGCAGCTTGGTAAAAGGGTCGGTGTGGAACACTGAAGCTTTCTTT
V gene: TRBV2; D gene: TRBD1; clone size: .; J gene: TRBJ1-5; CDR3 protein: CASRPPGQGNQPQHF; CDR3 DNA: TGTGCCAGCAGGCCTCCGGGACAGGGGAACCAGCCCCAGCATTTT
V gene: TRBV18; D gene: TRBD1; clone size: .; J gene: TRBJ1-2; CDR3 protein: CASSPSTGDYGYTF; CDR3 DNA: TGTGCCAGCTCACCGTCTACAGGGGACTATGGCTACACCTTC
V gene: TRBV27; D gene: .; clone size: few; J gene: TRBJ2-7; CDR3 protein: CASSLSAGRSYEQYF; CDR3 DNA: TGTGCCAGCAGTTTATCAGCAGGCCGCTCCTACGAGCAGTACTTC
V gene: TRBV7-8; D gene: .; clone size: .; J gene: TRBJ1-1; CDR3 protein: CASSLQGSVNTEAFF; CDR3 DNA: TGTGCCAGCAGCTTGCAGGGGTCCGTGAACACTGAAGCTTTCTTT
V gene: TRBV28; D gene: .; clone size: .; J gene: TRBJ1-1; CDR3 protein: CASTPGDKHTEAFF; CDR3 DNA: TGTGCCAGCACCCCTGGGGACAAACACACTGAAGCTTTCTTT
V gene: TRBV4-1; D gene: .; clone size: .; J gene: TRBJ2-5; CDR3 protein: CASSHEDSGRETQYF; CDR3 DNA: TGCGCCAGCAGCCATGAGGACTCGGGGAGGGAGACCCAGTACTTC
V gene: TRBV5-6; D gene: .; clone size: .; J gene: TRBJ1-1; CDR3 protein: CASSPWSGEAFF; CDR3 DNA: TGTGCCAGCAGCCCTTGGAGCGGGGAAGCTTTCTTT
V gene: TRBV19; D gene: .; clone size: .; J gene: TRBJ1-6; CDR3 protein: CASSGQGYSPLHF; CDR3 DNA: TGTGCCAGTAGTGGGCAGGGTTATTCACCCCTCCACTTT
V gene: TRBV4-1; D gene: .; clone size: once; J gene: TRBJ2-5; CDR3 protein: CASSQDFAFGQETQYF; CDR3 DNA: TGCGCCAGCAGCCAAGATTTTGCCTTTGGGCAAGAGACCCAGTACTTC
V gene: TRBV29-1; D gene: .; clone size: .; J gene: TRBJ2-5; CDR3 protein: CSVSGGRVREETQYF; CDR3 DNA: TGCAGCGTGAGTGGGGGGCGCGTTAGGGAAGAGACCCAGTACTTC
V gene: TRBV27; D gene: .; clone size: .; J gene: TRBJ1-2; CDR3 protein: CASRPWSAEDGYTF; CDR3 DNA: TGTGCCAGCAGGCCGTGGTCCGCGGAGGACGGCTACACCTTC
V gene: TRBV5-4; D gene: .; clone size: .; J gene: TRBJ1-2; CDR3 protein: CASSFEGGYGYTF; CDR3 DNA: TGTGCCAGCAGCTTCGAGGGGGGCTATGGCTACACCTTC
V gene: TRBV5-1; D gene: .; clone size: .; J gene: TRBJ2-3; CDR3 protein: CASSYGTVFSSTDTQYF; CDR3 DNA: TGCGCCAGCAGCTACGGGACTGTCTTTTCCAGCACAGATACGCAGTATTTT
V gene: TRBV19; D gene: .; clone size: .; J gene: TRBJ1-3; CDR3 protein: CASSMVSRGPGNTIYF; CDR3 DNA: TGTGCCAGTAGTATGGTTTCCCGGGGGCCTGGAAACACCATATATTTT
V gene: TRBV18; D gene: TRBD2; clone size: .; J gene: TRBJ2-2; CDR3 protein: CASSSGTSGGSNTGELFF; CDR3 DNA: TGTGCCAGCTCATCCGGGACTAGCGGGGGATCGAACACCGGGGAGCTGTTTTTT
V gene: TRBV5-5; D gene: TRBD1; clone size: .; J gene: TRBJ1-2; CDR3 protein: CASSNGQGHYGYTF; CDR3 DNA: TGTGCCAGCAGCAACGGACAGGGGCACTATGGCTACACCTTC